The clone carrying this TCR beta chain was detected only once. The CDR3 has 14 residues. Germline values: CDR1 SEHNR, CDR2 FQNEAQ (reference sequence). The V gene lost 1 base and the J gene lost 8 bases, with 15 bases spanning the gap. Under the authors' procedure: Reference gene primers were amplified, and this amplification served to estimate nucleated cell counts. TCRdb's table, derived via immunoSEQ multiplex PCR, lists solely in-frame clones and lacks some. V, J and clone size are taken as reported in that table, and D and trimming were inferred from the DNA itself. The table records about 240,000 clones, 75% to 85% of them present only once. This entry comes from a study of blood T cell repertoires in COVID-19. In the study overall: Acute and convalescent COVID-19 specimens originated in the United States, Italy and Spain. In each case, the material was cDNA or gDNA derived from T cells, B-cell-depleted T cells, or PBMCs.

The receptor comes from a woman aged 65 to 85 with acute or convalescent COVID-19. Sequencing input: peripheral blood. The rearrangement uses TRBV7-9 and TRBJ2-7; a possible D gene is TRBD1 (5 bases). CDR3 residues: CASSLDLGRIKQYF. CDR3 coding DNA: TGTGCCAGCAGCTTAGATCTGGGGCGGATTAAGCAGTACTTC.